The following is a T cell receptor (beta chain) sequence with its context. These data originate in a study of shared clonotypes between healthy human individuals. Over several immunoSEQ plates, each subset's genomic DNA was distributed in even portions. Assay used: immunoSEQ multiplex PCR; TCRdb lists only in-frame clones, some missing. Of roughly 2,000,000 clones listed, about 95% are singletons. Naive CD8 populations comprised CD45RO-negative cells positively selected for CCR7, excluding terminally differentiated effector memory CD45RA+ cells. This CDR3 is 16 amino acids long. The trim removed 2 bases at V and 5 bases at J, leaving 9 bases unmatched. Germline values: CDR1 LGHNT, CDR2 FRNRAP.

The V and J genes are TRBV12-5 and TRBJ1-5; TRBD1 matches at 7 bases. The sequence was collected from a man in his late teens or twenties in good health. The sample taken for sequencing was naive CD8+ T cells sorted from blood. CDR3 sequence: CASGLHQGGVDQPQHF. DNA for the CDR3: TGTGCTAGTGGTTTGCACCAGGGGGGGGTGGATCAGCCCCAGCATTTT.